This T cell receptor beta chain was retrieved from a study of cytomegalovirus exposure and HLA in healthy donors. 13 Jbeta primers and 60 Vbeta primers were used for the PCR. Sequenced by immunoSEQ multiplex PCR; TCRdb stores in-frame clones only, minus some. The sample lists over 100,000 clones, 75% to 80% occurring once. Per the germline V gene, CDR1 is SGHDT and CDR2 is YYEEEE. Deletions cut 0 bases from V and 2 bases from J, with 9 bases between. The CDR3 runs to 15 residues. Material for sequencing was PBMCs. The J gene is TRBJ1-5, the V gene TRBV5-6; D not resolved. This TCR was sampled from a man aged 60 to 69 in good health and CMV-seropositive. CDR3 in amino acids: CASSLGTVGNQPQHF. CDR3 in DNA: TGTGCCAGCAGCTTGGGAACGGTGGGCAATCAGCCCCAGCATTTT.